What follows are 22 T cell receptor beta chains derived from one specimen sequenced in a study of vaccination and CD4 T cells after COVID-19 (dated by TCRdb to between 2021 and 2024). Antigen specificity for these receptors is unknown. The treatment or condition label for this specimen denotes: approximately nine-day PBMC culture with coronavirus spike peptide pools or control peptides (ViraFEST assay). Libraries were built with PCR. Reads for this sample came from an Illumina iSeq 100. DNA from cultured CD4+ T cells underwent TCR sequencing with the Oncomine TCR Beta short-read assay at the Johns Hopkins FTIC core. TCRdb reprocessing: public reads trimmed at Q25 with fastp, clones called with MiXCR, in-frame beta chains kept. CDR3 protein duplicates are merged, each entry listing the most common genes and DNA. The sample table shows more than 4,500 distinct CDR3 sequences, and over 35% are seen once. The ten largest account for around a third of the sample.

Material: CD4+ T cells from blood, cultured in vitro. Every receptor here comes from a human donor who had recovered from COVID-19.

This chain's CDR3 is CASSHHNEQFF. In nucleotides, the CDR3 is TGTGCCAGCAGCCATCACAATGAGCAGTTCTTC. The V call is TRBV6-1, the J call TRBJ2-1; D unresolved. The CDR3 totals 11 residues. Germline lookup yields CDR1 MNHNS and CDR2 SASEGT. Trimming shortened V by 6 bases and J by 5 bases, and 5 bases separated the two germline ends.

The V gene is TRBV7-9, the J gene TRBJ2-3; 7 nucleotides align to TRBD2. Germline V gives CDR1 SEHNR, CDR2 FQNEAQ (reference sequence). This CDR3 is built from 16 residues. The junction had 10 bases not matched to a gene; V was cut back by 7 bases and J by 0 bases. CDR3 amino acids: CASNRWWRESTDTQYF. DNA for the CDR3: TGTGCCAGCAATCGGTGGTGGCGGGAGAGCACAGATACGCAGTATTTT.

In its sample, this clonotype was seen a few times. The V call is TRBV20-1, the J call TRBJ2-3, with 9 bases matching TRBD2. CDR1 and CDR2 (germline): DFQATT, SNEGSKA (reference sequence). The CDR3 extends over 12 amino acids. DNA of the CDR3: TGCAGCGAGCGGGGGGCTACAGATACGCAGTATTTT. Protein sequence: CSERGATDTQYF.

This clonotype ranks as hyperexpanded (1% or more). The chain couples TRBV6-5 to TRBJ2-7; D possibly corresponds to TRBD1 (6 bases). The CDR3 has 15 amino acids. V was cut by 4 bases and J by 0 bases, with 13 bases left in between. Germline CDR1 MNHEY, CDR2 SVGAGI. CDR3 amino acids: CASSSTGFSSYEQYF. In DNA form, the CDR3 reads TGTGCCAGCAGTTCAACAGGGTTTTCCTCCTACGAGCAGTACTTC.

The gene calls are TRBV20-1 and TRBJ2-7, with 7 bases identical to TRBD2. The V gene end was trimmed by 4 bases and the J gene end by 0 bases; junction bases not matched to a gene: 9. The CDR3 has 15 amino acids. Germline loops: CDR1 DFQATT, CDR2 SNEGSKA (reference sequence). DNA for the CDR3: TGCAGTGCTATCCCCCTAGCGGAAAACTCCTACGAGCAGTACTTC. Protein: CSAIPLAENSYEQYF.

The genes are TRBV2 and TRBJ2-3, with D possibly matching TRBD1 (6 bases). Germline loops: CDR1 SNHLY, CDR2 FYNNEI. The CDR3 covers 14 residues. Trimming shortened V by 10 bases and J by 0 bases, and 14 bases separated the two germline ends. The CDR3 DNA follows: TGTGCCAAAAACGGACAGACTAGCACAGATACGCAGTATTTT. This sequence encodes CAKNGQTSTDTQYF.

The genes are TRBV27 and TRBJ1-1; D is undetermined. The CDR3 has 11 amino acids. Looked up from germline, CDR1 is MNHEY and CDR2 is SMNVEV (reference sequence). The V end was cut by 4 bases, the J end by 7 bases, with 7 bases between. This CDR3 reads CASSSRGEAFF. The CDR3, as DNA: TGTGCCAGCAGTTCTAGAGGTGAAGCTTTCTTT.

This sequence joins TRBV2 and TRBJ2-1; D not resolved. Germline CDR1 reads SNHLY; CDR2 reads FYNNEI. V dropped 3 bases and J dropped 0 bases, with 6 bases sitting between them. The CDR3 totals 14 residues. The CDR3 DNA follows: TGTGCCAGCAGTGAGGCCGTCTCCTACAATGAGCAGTTCTTC. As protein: CASSEAVSYNEQFF.

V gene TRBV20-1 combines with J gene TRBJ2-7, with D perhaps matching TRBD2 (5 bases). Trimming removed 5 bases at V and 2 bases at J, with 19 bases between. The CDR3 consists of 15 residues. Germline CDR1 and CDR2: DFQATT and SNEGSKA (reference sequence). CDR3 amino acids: CSAFGAGRSPYEQYF. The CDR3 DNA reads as TGCAGTGCTTTTGGTGCGGGCCGTTCACCCTACGAGCAGTACTTC.

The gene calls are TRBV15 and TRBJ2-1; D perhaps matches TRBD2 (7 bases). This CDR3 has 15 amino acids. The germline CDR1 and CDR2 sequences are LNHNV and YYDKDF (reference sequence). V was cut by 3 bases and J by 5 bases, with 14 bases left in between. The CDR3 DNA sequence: TGTGCCACCAGCAGCTGGACTAGGGGGGACAATGAGCAGTTCTTC. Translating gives CATSSWTRGDNEQFF. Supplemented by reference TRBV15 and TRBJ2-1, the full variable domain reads DAMVIQNPRYQVTQFGKPVTLSCSQTLNHNVMYWYQQKSSQAPKLLFHYYDKDFNNEADTPDNFQSRRPNTSFCFLDIRSPGLGDTAMYLCATSSWTRGDNEQFFGPGTRLTVL.

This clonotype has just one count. CDR3 residues: CASSLRLGGMGEAFF. CDR3 nucleotide sequence: TGTGCCAGCAGTTTACGTTTAGGGGGCATGGGGGAAGCTTTCTTT. This chain joins TRBV12-3 or TRBV12-4 and TRBJ1-1, with 7 bases fitting TRBD1. The V segment lost 2 bases and the J segment 8 bases; nucleotides outside the gene matches: 11. This CDR3 contains 15 residues.

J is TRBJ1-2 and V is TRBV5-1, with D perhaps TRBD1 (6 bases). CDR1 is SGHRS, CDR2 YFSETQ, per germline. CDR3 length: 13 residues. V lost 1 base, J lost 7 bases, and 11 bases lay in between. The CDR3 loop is CASSLRTEGGYTF. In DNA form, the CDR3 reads TGCGCCAGCAGCTTGCGGACAGAGGGTGGCTACACCTTC.

The CDR3 sequence is CSARDLLAGNQETQYF. For the CDR3, the DNA is TGCAGTGCTAGAGATCTGCTAGCGGGAAACCAAGAGACCCAGTACTTC. This sequence joins TRBV20-1 and TRBJ2-5; 9 nucleotides match TRBD2. Trimming removed 0 bases from V and 0 bases from J; junction bases left unmatched: 5. The CDR3 consists of 16 residues. Germline V CDR1 and CDR2: DFQATT, SNEGSKA (reference sequence).

CDR3 loop: CASGIGQGVGGELFF. In DNA form, the CDR3 reads TGTGCCAGCGGGATTGGACAGGGTGTAGGCGGGGAGCTGTTTTTT. V gene TRBV2 combines with J gene TRBJ2-2, with 8 bases matching TRBD1. CDR3 length equals 15 residues. From germline, CDR1 is SNHLY and CDR2 FYNNEI. J gave up 7 bases and V 8 bases, and 12 bases lay outside the gene matches.

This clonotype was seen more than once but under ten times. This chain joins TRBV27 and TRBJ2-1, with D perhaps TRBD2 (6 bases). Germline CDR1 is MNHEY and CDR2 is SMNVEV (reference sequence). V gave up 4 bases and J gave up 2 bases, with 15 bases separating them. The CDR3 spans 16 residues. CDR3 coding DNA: TGTGCCAGCAGTTACTTTCGTAGCGGCGCCTACAATGAGCAGTTCTTC. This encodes CASSYFRSGAYNEQFF.

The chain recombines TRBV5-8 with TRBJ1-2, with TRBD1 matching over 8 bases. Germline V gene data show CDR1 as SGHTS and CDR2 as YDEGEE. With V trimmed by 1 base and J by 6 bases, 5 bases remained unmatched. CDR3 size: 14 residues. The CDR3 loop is CASSLQQGVDGYTF. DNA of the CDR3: TGTGCCAGCAGCTTGCAACAGGGGGTCGATGGCTACACCTTC.

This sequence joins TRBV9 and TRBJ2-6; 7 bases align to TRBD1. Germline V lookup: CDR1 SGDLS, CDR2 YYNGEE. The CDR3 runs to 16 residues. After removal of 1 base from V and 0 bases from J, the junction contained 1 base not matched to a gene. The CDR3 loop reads CASSVTGVSGANVLTF. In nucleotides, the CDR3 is TGTGCCAGCAGCGTAACAGGGGTCTCTGGGGCCAACGTCCTGACTTTC.

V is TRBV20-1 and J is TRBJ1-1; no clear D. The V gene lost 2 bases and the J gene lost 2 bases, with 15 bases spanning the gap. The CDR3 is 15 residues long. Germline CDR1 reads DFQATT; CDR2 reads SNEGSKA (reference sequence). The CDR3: CSARRGETENTEAFF. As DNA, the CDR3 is TGCAGTGCTAGACGGGGTGAGACGGAAAACACTGAAGCTTTCTTT.

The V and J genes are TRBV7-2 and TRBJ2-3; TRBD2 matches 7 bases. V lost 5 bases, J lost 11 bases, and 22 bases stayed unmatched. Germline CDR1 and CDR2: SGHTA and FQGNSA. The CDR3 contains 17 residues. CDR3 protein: CASSLRGEGLPPMWQYF. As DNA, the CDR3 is TGTGCCAGCAGCCTACGGGGGGAGGGACTACCTCCTATGTGGCAGTATTTT.

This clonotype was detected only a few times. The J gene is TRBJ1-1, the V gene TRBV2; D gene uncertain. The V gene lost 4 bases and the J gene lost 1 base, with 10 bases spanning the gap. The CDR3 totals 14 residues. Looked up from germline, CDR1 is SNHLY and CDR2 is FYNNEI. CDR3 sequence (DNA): TGTGCCAGCAGTGTGCGGGATGGGAACACTGAAGCTTTCTTT. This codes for CASSVRDGNTEAFF.

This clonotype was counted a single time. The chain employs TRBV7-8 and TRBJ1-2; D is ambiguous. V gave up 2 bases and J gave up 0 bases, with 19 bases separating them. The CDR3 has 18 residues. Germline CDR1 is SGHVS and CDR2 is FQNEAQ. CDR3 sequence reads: CASSLIIVQTFANYGYTF. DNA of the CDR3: TGTGCCAGCAGCTTAATCATAGTGCAAACCTTTGCTAACTATGGCTACACCTTC.

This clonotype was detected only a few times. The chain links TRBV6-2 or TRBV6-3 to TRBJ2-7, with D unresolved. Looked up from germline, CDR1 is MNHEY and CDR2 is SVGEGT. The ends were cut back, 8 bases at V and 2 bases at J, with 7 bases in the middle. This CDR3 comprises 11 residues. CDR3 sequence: CASARTYEQYF. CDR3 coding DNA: TGTGCCAGCGCTAGGACCTACGAGCAGTACTTC.